This TCR beta chain appears in the sequencing data of a study of beta chain features in type 1 diabetes. Findings of the study overall: In cDNA sequencing, cells with high TCR expression could be over-represented. In patients and controls equally, PCR might favor templates that are shorter. Insertions were fewer and deletions more numerous at VDJ junctions in type 1 diabetes patients.

V shed 7 bases and J shed 7 bases, with 19 bases lying between them. CDR3 size: 15 residues. The germline V gene has CDR1 MNHEY and CDR2 SVGAGI. Investigators reverse transcribed all isolated RNA, so they sequenced expressed TCRB transcripts. Measured with immunoSEQ multiplex PCR; TCRdb has only the in-frame clones, and not every one. The data hold over 150,000 clones, with about 13% observed a single time. On this clone itself: Its antigen remains unknown.

The source of this sequence is a woman aged 18-35 years in good health. The sequenced sample consisted of central memory CD4+ T cells from blood. The rearrangement links TRBV6-5 to TRBJ2-2; a possible D gene is TRBD1 (5 bases). CDR3 amino acids: CASTFGRDRIGELFF. As DNA, the CDR3 is TGTGCCAGCACCTTCGGCAGGGATCGTATCGGGGAGCTGTTTTTT.